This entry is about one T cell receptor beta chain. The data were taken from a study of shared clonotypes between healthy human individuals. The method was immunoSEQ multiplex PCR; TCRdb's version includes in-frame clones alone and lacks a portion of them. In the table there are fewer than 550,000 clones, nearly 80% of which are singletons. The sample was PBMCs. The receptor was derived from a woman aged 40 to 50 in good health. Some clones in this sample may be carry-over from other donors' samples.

This chain's CDR3 is CASSYHGRPIEQYF. The CDR3 region has the DNA TGCGCCAGCAGCTATCATGGACGTCCGATTGAGCAGTACTTC. The rearrangement links TRBV4-1 to TRBJ2-7; D remains ambiguous. The CDR3 runs to 14 residues. The V end was cut by 5 bases, the J end by 7 bases, with 18 bases between. Germline assignment: CDR1 MGHRA and CDR2 YSYEKL.